This T cell receptor (beta chain) was documented in a study of beta chain features in type 1 diabetes. Per the germline V gene, CDR1 is MDHEN and CDR2 is SYDVKM. V gave up 10 bases and J gave up 7 bases, with 31 bases separating them. This CDR3 has 17 residues. As every portion of the isolated RNA was reverse transcribed, the sequencing read expressed TCRB transcripts. The method was immunoSEQ multiplex PCR; TCRdb's version includes in-frame clones alone and lacks a portion of them. The sample yields nearly 350,000 clones, 6.5% to 10% seen once. There are a few counts of this clone. Antigen specificity is unknown. Study findings and constraints: Within patients, naive, central memory and Treg TCRB repertoires seemed more similar than within healthy donors. Lower insertion and higher deletion counts appeared at VDJ junctions in type 1 diabetes patients. The question left open here concerned HLA type influencing TCRB rearrangement.

The chain employs TRBV28 and TRBJ2-5; TRBD1 is a possible D gene (6 bases). This clonotype originated in a woman between 18 and 29 years old in good health. Sequenced sample: central memory CD4+ T cells from blood. Written as DNA, the CDR3 is TGTGCCATAAACCAAAGGGAAACAGGGCCCAACCGAGGGACCCAGTACTTC. Its protein is CAINQRETGPNRGTQYF. Supplemented by reference TRBV28 and TRBJ2-5, the full variable domain reads DVKVTQSSRYLVKRTGEKVFLECVQDMDHENMFWYRQDPGLGLRLIYFSYDVKMKEKGDIPEGYSVSREKKERFSLILESASTNQTSMYLCAINQRETGPNRGTQYFGPGTRLLVL.